Listed below are T cell receptor beta chains from one sample, sequenced in a study of T-cell memory formation after mild COVID-19. TCRdb passed the 5' RACE reads through MiXCR, listing each CDR3 protein once. The sample comprises 550,000 to 600,000 distinct CDR3 sequences, less than 25% of which are singletons, and approximately 8.4% rests with the top ten. Sequenced sample: PBMCs or a T cell subset sorted from them (not recorded which). The source of these receptors is an adult woman who had mild COVID-19 (a few samples of this study predate the infection). Cell type and time point are not known. CDR3s include the opening cysteine and the closing phenylalanine or tryptophan. The D gene is left open where the match is weak. The listing skips clone size in some rows; elsewhere it reads once, few, many or a size class.

d_gene	v_gene	j_gene	abundance	CDR3nt	CDR3aa
TRBD1	TRBV11-2	TRBJ1-1	NA	TGTGCCAGCAGCCGCTCGACAGGGTCGAACACTGAAGCTTTCTTT	CASSRSTGSNTEAFF
NA	TRBV6-2/TRBV6-3	TRBJ2-7	few	TGTGCCAGCAGTTACTCCCCCAGGACCTCCTACGAGCAGTACTTC	CASSYSPRTSYEQYF
NA	TRBV19	TRBJ1-5	NA	TGTGCCAGTAGTATAGGACGGACGGTTAATCAGCCCCAGCATTTT	CASSIGRTVNQPQHF
NA	TRBV6-2/TRBV6-3	TRBJ1-2	NA	TGTGCCAGCAAGGACTGGAGCTATGGCTACACCTTC	CASKDWSYGYTF
TRBD1	TRBV24-1	TRBJ2-1	many	TGTGCCACCAGTGAACAGGGGGCCTACAATGAGCAGTTCTTC	CATSEQGAYNEQFF
NA	TRBV4-2	TRBJ2-3	NA	TGTGCCAGCAGGGCCGAGGAGCGGCAGTCCGCAGATACGCAGTATTTT	CASRAEERQSADTQYF
NA	TRBV12-3/TRBV12-4	TRBJ2-7	many	TGTGCCAGCAGTTCCCCGGGGAGGGGGCACTACGAGCAGTACTTC	CASSSPGRGHYEQYF
NA	TRBV3-1	TRBJ2-7	many	TGTGCCAGCAGCCAATTACACAATTCCTACGAGCAGTACTTC	CASSQLHNSYEQYF
NA	TRBV2	TRBJ2-3	NA	TGTGCCAGCCCCGGGACCGCAAGGACAGATACGCAGTATTTT	CASPGTARTDTQYF
NA	TRBV28	TRBJ2-7	NA	TGTGCCAGCAGGAAAGCCCGGGGGGCAAAGAACGAGCAGTACTTC	CASRKARGAKNEQYF
NA	TRBV30	TRBJ1-1	once	TGTGCCGGAGAAGGGGGGGCAAGCGCTGAAGCTTTCTTT	CAGEGGASAEAFF
NA	TRBV7-6	TRBJ1-5	few	TGTGCCAGCAGCGCAGCCGGGACAAATAGCAATCAGCCCCAGCATTTT	CASSAAGTNSNQPQHF
NA	TRBV2	TRBJ1-1	few	TGTGCCAGCAGCAGTGGGTCCGGGGGGTCGTTT	CASSSGSGGSF
TRBD1	TRBV5-4	TRBJ1-6	NA	TGTGCCAGCAGCCGGGAGACAGGGGTACCCCTCCACTTT	CASSRETGVPLHF
NA	TRBV18	TRBJ2-3	NA	TGTGCCAGCTCACAAGTAAACGCGCGGAACACAGATACGCAGTATTTT	CASSQVNARNTDTQYF
NA	TRBV12-3/TRBV12-4	TRBJ1-5	NA	TGTGCCAGCAGTTTCAGGGGCAGAGATCAGCCCCAGCATTTT	CASSFRGRDQPQHF
NA	TRBV6-2/TRBV6-3	TRBJ2-7	few	TGTGCCAGCAGTTACTACAGACGGCTCTCCTACGAGCAGTACTTC	CASSYYRRLSYEQYF
NA	TRBV5-1	TRBJ1-1	many	TGCGCCAGCAGCTTGTGGCAGATTGAGAACACTGAAGCTTTCTTT	CASSLWQIENTEAFF
NA	TRBV12-3/TRBV12-4	TRBJ1-2	NA	TGTGCCAGCAGTACCCGAACCGGTAACTATGGCTACACCTTC	CASSTRTGNYGYTF
TRBD1	TRBV3-1	TRBJ2-1	NA	TGTGCCAGCAGCCTCCGACAGGGCCACAATGAGCAGTTCTTC	CASSLRQGHNEQFF
TRBD2	TRBV20-1	TRBJ2-3	NA	TGCAGTGCTAGAGTAGCGGGGGGGCTGGCAGATACGCAGTATTTT	CSARVAGGLADTQYF
TRBD1	TRBV20-1	TRBJ1-2	few	TGCAGTGCTACAGGGGGCTATGGCTACACCTTC	CSATGGYGYTF
NA	TRBV12-3/TRBV12-4	TRBJ2-7	NA	TGTGCCAGCAGTCCCTACGGTTCTGGGATACGCTCCTACGAGCAGTACTTC	CASSPYGSGIRSYEQYF
TRBD2	TRBV12-3/TRBV12-4	TRBJ2-7	few	TGTGCCAGCAGTTCTAACTTCGGACTAGCGGGTTCCTACGAGCAGTACTTC	CASSSNFGLAGSYEQYF
TRBD2	TRBV5-1	TRBJ2-1	NA	TGCGCCAGCAGCTTGGCCGGGGCTAGCGGGAGCAATGAGCAGTTCTTC	CASSLAGASGSNEQFF
TRBD1	TRBV4-3	TRBJ2-5	NA	TGCGCCAGCAGCCAGACAGGGGGCGAGGAGACCCAGTACTTC	CASSQTGGEETQYF
TRBD2	TRBV9	TRBJ2-7	NA	TGTGCCAGCAGCGTAGAAGCGGGAGAATCCGAGCAGTACTTC	CASSVEAGESEQYF
NA	TRBV11-2	TRBJ2-7	NA	TGTGCCAGCAGCTCCACGACGGACTCCTACGAGCAGTACTTC	CASSSTTDSYEQYF
NA	TRBV4-1	TRBJ2-2	few	TGCGCCAGCAGCCAAGATATGGGGTCCTCCACCACCGGGGAGCTGTTTTTT	CASSQDMGSSTTGELFF
NA	TRBV29-1	TRBJ1-4	few	TGCAGCGCCGACCCCGACGGGGGGAGGGAAAAACTGTTTTTT	CSADPDGGREKLFF
TRBD2	TRBV28	TRBJ2-7	NA	TGTGCCAGCAGTTACGGCGGGAGGGCCTCCTACGAGCAGTACTTC	CASSYGGRASYEQYF
NA	TRBV3-1	TRBJ2-1	few	TGTGCCAGCAGCCAAGCGGGAGTAGCCAATGAGCAGTTCTTC	CASSQAGVANEQFF
NA	TRBV13	TRBJ2-3	NA	TGTGCCAGCAGCTTAGTGTTCGGGGTTAGCACAGATACGCAGTATTTT	CASSLVFGVSTDTQYF
TRBD2	TRBV5-1	TRBJ2-1	NA	TGCGCCAGCAGCGCAGCTAGCGGGAGGGCCTATGATGAGCAGTTCTTC	CASSAASGRAYDEQFF
NA	TRBV20-1	TRBJ2-1	NA	TGCAGTGCTAGAGTTGGCGGAGGCCTTAGCTCCTACAATGAGCAGTTCTTC	CSARVGGGLSSYNEQFF
NA	TRBV9	TRBJ1-6	few	TGTGCCAGCAGCGTAGAGAGTTCACCCCTCCACTTT	CASSVESSPLHF
NA	TRBV12-3/TRBV12-4	TRBJ1-5	NA	TGTGCCAGCAGTTTAAACGGGCAGGCCCACAATCAGCCCCAGCATTTT	CASSLNGQAHNQPQHF
NA	TRBV7-9	TRBJ2-1	few	TGTGCCAGCAGACCATGGGGATTCAATGAGCAGTTCTTC	CASRPWGFNEQFF
TRBD1	TRBV19	TRBJ2-7	NA	TGTGCCAGTAGTATCAGGGACAGGGGCTACGAGCAGTACTTC	CASSIRDRGYEQYF
NA	TRBV25-1	TRBJ2-6	NA	TGTGCCAGCAGTGAGGACGGAGTCTCTGGGGCCAACGTCCTGACTTTC	CASSEDGVSGANVLTF
NA	TRBV19	TRBJ1-5	NA	TGTGCCAGTAGCCCCGCCAGGGGAGGTAATCAGCCCCAGCATTTT	CASSPARGGNQPQHF
TRBD2	TRBV4-3	TRBJ2-7	few	TGCGCCAGCAGCCACGGGACTAGCGGGAGTTCTTCCTACGAGCAGTACTTC	CASSHGTSGSSSYEQYF
TRBD1	TRBV7-2	TRBJ2-7	few	TGTGCCAGCAGCCCGACAGGGCCCGCCGAGCAGTACTTC	CASSPTGPAEQYF
TRBD2	TRBV18	TRBJ2-3	few	TGTGCCAGCTCACCACCGGGACTAGCGCCAGATACGCAGTATTTT	CASSPPGLAPDTQYF
TRBD2	TRBV20-1	TRBJ2-7	NA	TGCAGTGCCCACCGAACTAGCGGGGGGCCGCGTCTCGAGCAGTACTTC	CSAHRTSGGPRLEQYF
TRBD1	TRBV5-1	TRBJ1-5	few	TGCGCCAGCAGCGCTTGGGACAGTAGGGATCAGCCCCAGCATTTT	CASSAWDSRDQPQHF
NA	TRBV29-1	TRBJ2-2	NA	TGCAGCGTTGAAGCCACCGGGGAGCTGTTTTTT	CSVEATGELFF
NA	TRBV30	TRBJ1-1	NA	TGTGCCTGGAAGACAGTTAGTCTCCCCACTGAAGCTTTCTTT	CAWKTVSLPTEAFF